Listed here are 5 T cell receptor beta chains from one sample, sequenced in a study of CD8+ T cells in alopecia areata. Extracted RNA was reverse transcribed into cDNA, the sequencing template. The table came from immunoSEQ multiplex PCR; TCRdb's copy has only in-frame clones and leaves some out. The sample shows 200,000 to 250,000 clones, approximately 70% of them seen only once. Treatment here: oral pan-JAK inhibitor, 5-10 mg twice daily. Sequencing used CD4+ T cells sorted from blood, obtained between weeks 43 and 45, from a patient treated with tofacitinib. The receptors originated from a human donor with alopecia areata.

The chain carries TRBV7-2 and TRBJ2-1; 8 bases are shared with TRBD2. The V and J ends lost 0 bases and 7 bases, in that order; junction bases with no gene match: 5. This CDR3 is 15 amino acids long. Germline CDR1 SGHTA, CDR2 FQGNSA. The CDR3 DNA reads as TGTGCCAGCAGCTTAGCCCGCGGGACTAGGAATGAGCAGTTCTTC. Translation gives CASSLARGTRNEQFF.

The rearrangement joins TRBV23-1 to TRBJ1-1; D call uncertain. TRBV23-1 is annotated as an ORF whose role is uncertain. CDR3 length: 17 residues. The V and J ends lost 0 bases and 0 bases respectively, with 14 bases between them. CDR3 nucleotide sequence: TGCGCCAGCAGTCAATCGGGAGAAGGACTTTTGAACACTGAAGCTTTCTTT. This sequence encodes CASSQSGEGLLNTEAFF.

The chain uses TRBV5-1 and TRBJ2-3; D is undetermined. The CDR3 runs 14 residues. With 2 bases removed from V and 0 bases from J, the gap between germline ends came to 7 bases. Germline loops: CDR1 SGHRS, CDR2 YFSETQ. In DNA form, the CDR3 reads TGCGCCAGCAGCTTTAGGGTTAGCACAGATACGCAGTATTTT. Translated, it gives CASSFRVSTDTQYF.

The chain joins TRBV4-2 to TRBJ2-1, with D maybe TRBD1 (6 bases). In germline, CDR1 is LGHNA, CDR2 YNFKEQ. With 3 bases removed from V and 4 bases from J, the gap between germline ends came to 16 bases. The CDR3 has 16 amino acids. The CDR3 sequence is CASSQSGAGVYNEQFF. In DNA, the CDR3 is TGTGCCAGCAGCCAGTCCGGGGCAGGGGTTTACAATGAGCAGTTCTTC.

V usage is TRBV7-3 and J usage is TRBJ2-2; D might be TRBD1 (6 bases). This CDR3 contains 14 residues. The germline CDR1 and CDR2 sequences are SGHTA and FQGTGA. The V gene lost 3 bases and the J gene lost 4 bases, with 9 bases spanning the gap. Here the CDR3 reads CASSFGGGTGELFF. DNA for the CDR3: TGTGCCAGCAGCTTTGGGGGCGGCACCGGGGAGCTGTTTTTT.